The sequence of this T cell receptor beta chain was determined in a study of cytomegalovirus exposure and HLA in healthy donors. Turning to the study itself: It was reported in a later analysis that the same platform had been used for the 100 to 150 validation repertoires as for the approximately 730 first-cohort repertoires.

Here immunoSEQ multiplex PCR was the method, and the copy in TCRdb shows in-frame clones only, minus some. The table shows 160,000 or so clones, with approximately 86% occurring only once. The CDR3 contains 15 residues. Germline V gives CDR1 SGDLS, CDR2 YYNGEE. The trim removed 4 bases at V and 3 bases at J, leaving 6 bases unmatched. Study results and caveats: First-cohort TCR clusters tended to co-occur in the roughly 130 validation repertoires, a later analysis found. Reports showed the classifier diagnosing cytomegalovirus status with high specificity and sensitivity.

Remarks on this clone: Its antigen is as yet unknown.

The chain combines TRBV9 with TRBJ2-5, with TRBD1 matching 10 bases. The sequence was obtained from a man aged 18 to 30 in good health and CMV-seropositive. Sequenced input: PBMCs. The CDR3 nucleotides are TGTGCCAGCAGCAGCCGGGACAGGGGTGAAGAGACCCAGTACTTC. It codes for CASSSRDRGEETQYF.